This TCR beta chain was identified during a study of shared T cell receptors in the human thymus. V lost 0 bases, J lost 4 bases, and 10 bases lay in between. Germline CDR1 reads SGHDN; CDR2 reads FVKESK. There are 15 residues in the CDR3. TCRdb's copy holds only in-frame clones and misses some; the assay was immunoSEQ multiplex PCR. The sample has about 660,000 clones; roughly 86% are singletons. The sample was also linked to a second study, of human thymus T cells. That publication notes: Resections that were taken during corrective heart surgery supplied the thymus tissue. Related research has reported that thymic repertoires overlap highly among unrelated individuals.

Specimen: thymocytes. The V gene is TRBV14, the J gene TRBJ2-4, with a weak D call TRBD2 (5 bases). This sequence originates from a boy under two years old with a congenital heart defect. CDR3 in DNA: TGTGCCAGCAGCCAAGAAAGCGGCAATAAAAACATTCAGTACTTC. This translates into CASSQESGNKNIQYF.